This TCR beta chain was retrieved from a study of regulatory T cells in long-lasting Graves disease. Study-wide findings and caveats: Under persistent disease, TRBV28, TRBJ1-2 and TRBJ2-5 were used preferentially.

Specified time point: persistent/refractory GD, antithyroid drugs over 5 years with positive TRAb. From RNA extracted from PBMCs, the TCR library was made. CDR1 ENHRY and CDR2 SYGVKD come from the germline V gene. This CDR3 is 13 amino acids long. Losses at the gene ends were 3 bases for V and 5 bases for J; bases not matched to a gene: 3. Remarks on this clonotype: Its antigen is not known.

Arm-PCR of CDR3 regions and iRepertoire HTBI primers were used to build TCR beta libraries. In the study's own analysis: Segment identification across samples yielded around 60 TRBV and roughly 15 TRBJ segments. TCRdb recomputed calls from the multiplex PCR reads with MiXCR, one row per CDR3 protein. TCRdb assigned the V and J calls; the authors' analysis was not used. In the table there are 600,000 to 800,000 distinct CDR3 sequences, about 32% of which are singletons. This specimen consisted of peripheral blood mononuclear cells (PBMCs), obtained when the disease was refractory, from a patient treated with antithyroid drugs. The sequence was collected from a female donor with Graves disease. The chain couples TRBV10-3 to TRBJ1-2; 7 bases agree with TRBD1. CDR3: CAISDRGEYGYTF. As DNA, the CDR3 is TGTGCCATCAGTGACAGGGGGGAATATGGCTACACCTTC.